The T cell receptor beta chain under discussion was sequenced for a study of blood T cell repertoires in COVID-19. Study in general: Collection of acute and convalescent COVID-19 samples took place in the United States, Italy and Spain. The cDNA or gDNA used as material had been derived from T cells, B-cell-depleted T cells, or PBMCs.

The count of this clone is one. V lost 0 bases and J lost 3, with 9 bases in between. The germline V gene has CDR1 LGHDT and CDR2 YNNKEL (reference sequence). The length of the CDR3 is 15 residues. TCRdb's copy holds only in-frame clones and misses some; the assay was immunoSEQ multiplex PCR. The sample holds about 210,000 clones, around 92% seen once. Self-reported history from a screening survey and questionnaire set each donor's cohort. The V gene is TRBV3-1 (or the pseudogene TRBV3-2), the J gene TRBJ2-1; maybe TRBD2 (6 bases). The clonotype originates from a woman between 18 and 30 years old who had recovered from COVID-19. The sequenced material came from PBMCs or T cells enriched from blood (not recorded which). The CDR3, as DNA: TGTGCCAGCAGCCAAGAGGCTAGCGACTACAATGAGCAGTTCTTC. Translating gives CASSQEASDYNEQFF.